These 21 T cell receptor beta chains came from one sample sequenced in a study of beta chain features in type 1 diabetes listed by TCRdb under 2018. The method was the immunoSEQ multiplex PCR assay. All of the isolated RNA was reverse transcribed with the High Capacity cDNA Reverse Transcription Kit, so expressed TCRB transcripts were sequenced. TCRdb mirrors the immuneACCESS table, restricted to in-frame sequences. Some clones are absent from its copies; in checked studies, under half trace to an unresolved V gene, and the reason for the others is unknown. The sample yields just over 600,000 clones; about a sixth were counted once. The ten largest account for approximately 0.087% of the sample. Sequencing was performed on naive CD4+ T cells from blood. Taken with the paper, the label for cell subset or site translates to: true naive CD4+ T cells. These receptors were collected from a man aged 18 to 35 in good health.

This chain uses TRBV7-2 with TRBJ1-2, with D maybe TRBD1 (5 bases). V lost 0 bases and J 7 bases, leaving 9 bases between the germline ends. The CDR3 is 13 residues long. The germline CDR1 and CDR2 sequences are SGHTA and FQGNSA. CDR3 in DNA: TGTGCCAGCAGCTTAGCGCGGGGGACTGGCTACACCTTC. Its translation: CASSLARGTGYTF. The full variable domain, its missing parts supplied by reference TRBV7-2 and TRBJ1-2, is GAGVSQSPSNKVTEKGKDVELRCDPISGHTALYWYRQSLGQGLEFLIYFQGNSAPDKSGLPSDRFSAERTGGSVSTLTIQRTQQEDSAVYLCASSLARGTGYTFGSGTRLTVV.

This clone was detected only a few times. This chain joins TRBV14 and TRBJ1-1; D gene uncertain. The CDR3 runs 13 residues. The germline V gene has CDR1 SGHDN and CDR2 FVKESK. Trimming removed 0 bases from V and 6 bases from J, with 8 bases in between. The CDR3 protein is CASSQDLVAEAFF. The CDR3 DNA follows: TGTGCCAGCAGCCAAGACCTCGTAGCTGAAGCTTTCTTT.

This chain links TRBV29-1 with TRBJ2-1; a weak D match, TRBD2 (6 bases). The V and J ends lost 6 bases and 15 bases respectively, with 27 bases between them. Looked up from germline, CDR1 is SQVTM and CDR2 is ANQGSEA. The CDR3 is 14 amino acids. CDR3 sequence (DNA): TGCAGCGTGAAAAATACTAGCCAATTAAAAATCTCGTTCTTC. Translation: CSVKNTSQLKISFF.

This chain connects TRBV18 to TRBJ1-2; D is ambiguous. Germline V gene data show CDR1 as KGHSH and CDR2 as LQKENI. V dropped 3 bases and J dropped 2 bases, with 10 bases sitting between them. CDR3 length: 14 residues. CDR3 loop: CASSPMTLNYGYTF. As DNA, the CDR3 is TGTGCCAGCTCACCCATGACCCTAAACTATGGCTACACCTTC.

This clone came up a few times. The V call is TRBV19, the J call TRBJ2-1; no clear D gene. This CDR3 region has 14 residues. V was pared by 3 bases and J by 4 bases, with 10 bases between. Germline CDR1 LNHDA, CDR2 SQIVND (reference sequence). DNA for the CDR3: TGTGCCAGTAGTATTCGGCAGCCTTACAATGAGCAGTTCTTC. Its translation: CASSIRQPYNEQFF.

This clone was recorded a few times. The V gene is TRBV27, the J gene TRBJ2-7; unclear D gene. Germline V gives CDR1 MNHEY, CDR2 SMNVEV (reference sequence). The ends were cut back, 8 bases at V and 7 bases at J, with 18 bases in the middle. The CDR3 runs to 13 residues. The chain's CDR3 is CASFPYQRSEQYF. The CDR3 DNA reads TGTGCCAGCTTCCCCTATCAGAGGAGTGAGCAGTACTTC.

This chain links TRBV28 with TRBJ1-2; the D is unclear. Germline V gene sequence: CDR1 MDHEN, CDR2 SYDVKM. The CDR3 has 10 amino acids. V lost 8 bases and J 4 bases, leaving 5 bases between the germline ends. The CDR3 bases are TGTGCCAGCGCCTCCTATGGCTACACCTTC. Protein sequence: CASASYGYTF.

This clone was observed a few times. The V gene is TRBV10-3, the J gene TRBJ2-3; possible D gene TRBD1, 6 bases. Trimming shortened V by 5 bases and J by 3 bases, and 18 bases separated the two germline ends. The CDR3 is 16 residues long. CDR1 ENHRY and CDR2 SYGVKD come from the germline V gene. The CDR3 DNA sequence: TGTGCCATCAGTCCGAGACAGGAGCGAGGTACAGATACGCAGTATTTT. Amino acids: CAISPRQERGTDTQYF.

CDR3 loop: CASISGGLGSQPQHF. As DNA, the CDR3 is TGTGCCAGCATCTCAGGAGGCCTTGGAAGTCAGCCCCAGCATTTT. V and J are TRBV28 and TRBJ1-5; no firm D call. Trimming stripped 7 bases from V and 6 bases from J, with 19 bases between. The germline V gene has CDR1 MDHEN and CDR2 SYDVKM. This CDR3 region has 15 residues.

This clone was seen more than once but under ten times. This sequence joins TRBV7-2 and TRBJ1-5, with TRBD1 identical over 7 bases. In germline, CDR1 is SGHTA, CDR2 FQGNSA. V shed 1 base and J 3 bases; nucleotides not matched to a gene: 3. CDR3 length: 15 residues. The CDR3 spells CASSLGDSLNQPQHF. CDR3 DNA sequence: TGTGCCAGCAGCTTAGGGGACAGCCTCAATCAGCCCCAGCATTTT.

The chain's CDR3 is CASSSNTEAFF. In DNA, the CDR3 is TGTGCCAGCAGCTCGAACACTGAAGCTTTCTTT. This chain links TRBV7-9 with TRBJ1-1; D call uncertain. This CDR3 comprises 11 residues. CDR1 and CDR2 from the germline V gene are SEHNR and FQNEAQ (reference sequence). V lost 4 bases and J lost 1, with 1 base in between. Supplemented by reference TRBV7-9 and TRBJ1-1, the full variable domain reads DTGVSQNPRHKITKRGQNVTFRCDPISEHNRLYWYRQTLGQGPEFLTYFQNEAQLEKSRLLSDRFSAERPKGSFSTLEIQRTEQGDSAMYLCASSSNTEAFFGQGTRLTVV.

This sequence joins TRBV20-1 and TRBJ2-1; tentatively, D is TRBD1 (6 bases). The germline V and J ends were trimmed by 3 bases and 6 bases, with 6 bases remaining between them. The CDR3 runs 11 residues. The germline gives CDR1 DFQATT, CDR2 SNEGSKA (reference sequence). CDR3 DNA: TGCAGTGCTAGGGGGGCCAATGAGCAGTTCTTC. It encodes CSARGANEQFF.

This clone was found a few times. The chain joins TRBV4-1 to TRBJ1-2, with TRBD1 matching 8 bases. The CDR3 sequence is 17 residues long. Trimming removed 5 bases from V and 0 bases from J; junction bases left unmatched: 11. Germline loops: CDR1 MGHRA, CDR2 YSYEKL. CDR3: CASSLIRAGGSNYGYTF. The CDR3 DNA is TGCGCCAGCAGCTTGATCCGGGCAGGGGGCTCTAACTATGGCTACACCTTC.

The chain carries TRBV7-9 and TRBJ2-1; 14 bases are a match to TRBD2. Losses at the gene ends were 0 bases for V and 7 bases for J; bases not matched to a gene: 5. The germline CDR1 and CDR2 sequences are SEHNR and FQNEAQ (reference sequence). This CDR3 is built from 17 residues. The CDR3 spells CASSLAGLAGGWNEQFF. CDR3 DNA sequence: TGTGCCAGCAGCTTAGCCGGACTAGCGGGAGGTTGGAATGAGCAGTTCTTC.

This clone was recorded a few times. The V gene is TRBV9, the J gene TRBJ2-7; 7 bases match TRBD1. The CDR3 has 14 residues. With V trimmed by 3 bases and J by 3 bases, 6 bases remained unmatched. Germline CDR1 and CDR2: SGDLS and YYNGEE. CDR3 nucleotide sequence: TGTGCCAGCAGCGAGTCGGGACAGAGCTACGAGCAGTACTTC. It specifies CASSESGQSYEQYF.

This clone occurred a few times. The genes are TRBV9 and TRBJ2-3; 9 bases are shared with TRBD2. Germline loops: CDR1 SGDLS, CDR2 YYNGEE. The CDR3 extends over 15 amino acids. Losses at the gene ends were 2 bases for V and 5 bases for J; bases not matched to a gene: 6. CDR3 loop: CASSVAGGPRDTQYF. The DNA for the CDR3 is TGTGCCAGCAGCGTCGCGGGGGGGCCACGAGATACGCAGTATTTT.

The sample holds a few counts of this clone. The chain employs TRBV7-2 and TRBJ2-4; no definite D call. The CDR3 length is 10 residues. CDR1 SGHTA and CDR2 FQGNSA come from the germline V gene. Trimming cost V 8 bases and J 13 bases, with 12 bases left between them. The CDR3 spells CASGTGVQYF. The DNA for the CDR3 is TGTGCCAGCGGCACGGGCGTCCAGTACTTC.

The rearrangement links TRBV9 to TRBJ2-6; D might be TRBD1 (6 bases). This CDR3 spans 14 amino acids. Germline V gives CDR1 SGDLS, CDR2 YYNGEE. The V gene lost 1 base and the J gene lost 13 bases, with 15 bases spanning the gap. In DNA, the CDR3 is TGTGCCAGCAGCGTACAAACAGGGCTTCGGGTCCTGACTTTC. It is translated as CASSVQTGLRVLTF. The entire variable domain, with the rest obtained from reference TRBV9 and TRBJ2-6, is as follows: DSGVTQTPKHLITATGQRVTLRCSPRSGDLSVYWYQQSLDQGLQFLIQYYNGEERAKGNILERFSAQQFPDLHSELNLSSLELGDSALYFCASSVQTGLRVLTFGAGSRLTVL.

The chain uses TRBV6-5 and TRBJ1-2, with TRBD1 as a possible D gene (5 bases). The germline V and J ends were trimmed by 0 bases and 6 bases, with 17 bases remaining between them. From germline, CDR1 is MNHEY and CDR2 SVGAGI. CDR3 size: 16 residues. The CDR3 nucleotides are TGTGCCAGCAGTTACTCGAAAGTCAGGGCCTCTGATGGCTACACCTTC. As protein: CASSYSKVRASDGYTF.

The sample holds a few counts of this clone. The chain couples TRBV4-3 to TRBJ1-2; D is unresolved. V was pared by 1 base and J by 7 bases, with 7 bases between. CDR1 and CDR2 from the germline V gene are LGHNA and YSLEER. This CDR3 comprises 12 residues. This chain's CDR3 is CASSQGVVGYTF. For the CDR3, the DNA is TGCGCCAGCAGCCAAGGGGTAGTTGGCTACACCTTC.

This clone was detected a few times. The chain uses TRBV7-9 and TRBJ2-1, with TRBD2 identical over 14 bases. The CDR3 is 17 amino acids. Germline lookup yields CDR1 SEHNR and CDR2 FQNEAQ (reference sequence). The ends lost 5 bases at V and 5 bases at J; junction bases unmatched: 8. The CDR3 reads CASSIGTSGRRNNEQFF. Written as DNA, the CDR3 is TGTGCCAGCAGCATAGGGACTAGCGGGAGACGGAACAATGAGCAGTTCTTC.